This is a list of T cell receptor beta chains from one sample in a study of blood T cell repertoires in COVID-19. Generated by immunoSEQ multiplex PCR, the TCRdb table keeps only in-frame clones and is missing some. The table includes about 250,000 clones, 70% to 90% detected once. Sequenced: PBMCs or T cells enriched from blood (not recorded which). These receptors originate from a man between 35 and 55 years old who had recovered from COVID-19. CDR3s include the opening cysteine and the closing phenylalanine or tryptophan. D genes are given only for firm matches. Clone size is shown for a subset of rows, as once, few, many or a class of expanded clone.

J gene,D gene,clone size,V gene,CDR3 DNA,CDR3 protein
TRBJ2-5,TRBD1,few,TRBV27,TGTGCCAGCAGTTTATTCCCCCCGGACCAGGGGGCTGCGGAGACCCAGTACTTC,CASSLFPPDQGAAETQYF
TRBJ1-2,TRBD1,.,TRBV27,TGTGCCAGCAGGCGGACAGGGGCGATAGCGAGTGATGGCTACACCTTC,CASRRTGAIASDGYTF
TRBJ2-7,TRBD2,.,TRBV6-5,TGTGCCAGCAGGAATAGCGGGAGAGTGTACGAGCAGTACTTC,CASRNSGRVYEQYF
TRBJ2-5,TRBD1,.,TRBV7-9,TGTGCCAGCAGCCACCCCACAGGGGGAGAGACCCAGTACTTC,CASSHPTGGETQYF
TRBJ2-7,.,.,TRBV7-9,TGTGCCAGCAGCCCACGCGGGTCCTACGAGCAGTACTTC,CASSPRGSYEQYF
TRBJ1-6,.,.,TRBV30,TGTGCCTGGAGTGTTTTGGTTGAGAATTCACCCCTCCACTTT,CAWSVLVENSPLHF
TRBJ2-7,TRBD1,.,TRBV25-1,TGTGCCAGCAGTGAGGCCGCCGGGACAGGGTTCGCGCAGTACTTC,CASSEAAGTGFAQYF
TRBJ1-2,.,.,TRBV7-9,TGTGCCAGCAGCTTATCGGGAACTCATGGCTACACCTTC,CASSLSGTHGYTF
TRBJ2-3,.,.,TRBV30,TGTGCCTGGAACCTAGCAATCACAGATACGCAGTATTTT,CAWNLAITDTQYF
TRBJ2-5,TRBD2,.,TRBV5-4,TGTGCCAGCAGCCGGAGCGGGGGCGAGACCCAGTACTTC,CASSRSGGETQYF
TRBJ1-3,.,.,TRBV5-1,TGCGCCAGCAGCGACCCTGGGCGATCTGGAAACACCATATATTTT,CASSDPGRSGNTIYF
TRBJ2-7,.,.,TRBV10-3,TGTGCCATCAGCGACAGGGCGGGAAACGAGCAGTACTTC,CAISDRAGNEQYF
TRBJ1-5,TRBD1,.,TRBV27,TGTGCCAGCAGTCCCAAGGACAGGGATAATCAGCCCCAGCATTTT,CASSPKDRDNQPQHF
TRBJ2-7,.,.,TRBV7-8,TGTGCCAGCAGCTTAGATGGGGGGAAGTACGAGCAGTACTTC,CASSLDGGKYEQYF
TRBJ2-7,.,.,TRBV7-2,TGTGCCAGCAGCTTAGGCAGTGACTACGAGCAGTACTTC,CASSLGSDYEQYF
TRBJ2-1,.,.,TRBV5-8,TGTGCCAGCAGCTTTCTCTATGGGGGCGAGCAGTTCTTC,CASSFLYGGEQFF
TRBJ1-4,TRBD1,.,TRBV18,TGTGCCAGCTCACCACAGGACAGGGCTGAAAAACTGTTTTTT,CASSPQDRAEKLFF
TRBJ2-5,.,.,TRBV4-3,TGCGCCAGCAGCCAAGATCAGTTAGAGGCGGAGACCCAGTACTTC,CASSQDQLEAETQYF
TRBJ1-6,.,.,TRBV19,TGTGCCAGTAGTATAGACGGGTCGGGGTCTCATCATAATTCACCCCTCCACTTT,CASSIDGSGSHHNSPLHF
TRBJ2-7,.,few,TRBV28,TGTGCCAGCAGTTTAGGGGCACCTGAACTGGGGCAGTACTTC,CASSLGAPELGQYF
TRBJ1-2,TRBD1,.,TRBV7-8,TGTGCCAGCAGCTTACACCGGGACAGGGCCTCACAGCATAACTATGGCTACACCTTC,CASSLHRDRASQHNYGYTF
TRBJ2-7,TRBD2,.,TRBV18,TGTGCCAGCTCACTACGTGGGGAGGGCGAGCAGTACTTC,CASSLRGEGEQYF
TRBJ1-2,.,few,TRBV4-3,TGCGCCAGCAGCCAAGATACGCGGGCAGGGGATGGCTACACCTTC,CASSQDTRAGDGYTF
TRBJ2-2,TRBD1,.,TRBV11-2,TGTGCCAGCAGCGCGCAGGGGGCCTCCGGGGAGCTGTTTTTT,CASSAQGASGELFF
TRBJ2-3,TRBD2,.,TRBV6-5,TGTGCCAGCAGTTACCTAGCGGACACAGATACGCAGTATTTT,CASSYLADTDTQYF
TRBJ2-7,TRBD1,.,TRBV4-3,TGCGCCAGCAGCCTCACAGGGGGCGGGGACGAGCAGTACTTC,CASSLTGGGDEQYF
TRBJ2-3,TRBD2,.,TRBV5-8,TGTGCCAGCAGCTACCTTAGCGGGGGGGCCGGGGATACGCAGTATTTT,CASSYLSGGAGDTQYF
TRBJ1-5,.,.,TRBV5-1,TGCGCCAGCAGTCCCTTCATGGGACAAAGTCAGCCCCAGCATTTT,CASSPFMGQSQPQHF
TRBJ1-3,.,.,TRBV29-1,TGCAGCGTTTTCCAGGGGTCTGGAAACACCATATATTTT,CSVFQGSGNTIYF
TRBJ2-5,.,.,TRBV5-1,TGCGCCAGCAGCTTGATGCCTAGTGAAGAGACCCAGTACTTC,CASSLMPSEETQYF
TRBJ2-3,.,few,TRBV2,TGTGCCAGCAGTGAAGGCGTGACGGAGCGGACCACAGATACGCAGTATTTT,CASSEGVTERTTDTQYF
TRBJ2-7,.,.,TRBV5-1,TGCGCCAGCAGCTTGGAACCGGGGACCTACGAGCAGTACTTC,CASSLEPGTYEQYF
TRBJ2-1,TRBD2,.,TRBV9,TGTGCCAGCAGCGTAGAGGGGGGACTAGACAATGAGCAGTTCTTC,CASSVEGGLDNEQFF
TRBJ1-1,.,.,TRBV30,TGTGCCTGGAGGTCAAGGGGGAGGAACACTGAAGCTTTCTTT,CAWRSRGRNTEAFF
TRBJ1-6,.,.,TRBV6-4,TGTGCCAGCAGTGAGGACAGTTATAATTCACCCCTCCACTTT,CASSEDSYNSPLHF
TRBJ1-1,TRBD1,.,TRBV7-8,TGTGCCAGCAGCCCAGGGACAGGGGCGTTCACTGAAGCTTTCTTT,CASSPGTGAFTEAFF
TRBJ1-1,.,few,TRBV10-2,TGCGCCAGCAGACCGATGACAGGGAACACTGAAGCTTTCTTT,CASRPMTGNTEAFF
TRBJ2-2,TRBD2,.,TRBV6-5,TGTGCCAGCAAACGACTAGCGGGGCTCAACGGGGAGCTGTTTTTT,CASKRLAGLNGELFF
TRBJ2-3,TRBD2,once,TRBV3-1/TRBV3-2,TGTGCCAGCAGCCAAGAACTAGCGAATACGCAGTATTTT,CASSQELANTQYF
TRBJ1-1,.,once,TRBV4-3,TGCGCCAGCAGCCAAGATCCAGGGATGTACACTGAAGCTTTCTTT,CASSQDPGMYTEAFF
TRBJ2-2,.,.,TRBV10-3,TGTGCCATAAGATACTTCACCGGGGAGCTGTTTTTT,CAIRYFTGELFF
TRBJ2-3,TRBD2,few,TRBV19,TGTGCCAGTAGTACAAGGACTAGCGGGAGCGCAAGAACAGATACGCAGTATTTT,CASSTRTSGSARTDTQYF
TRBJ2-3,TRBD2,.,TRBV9,TGTGCCAGCAGCTTCGGGGGGGACACAGATACGCAGTATTTT,CASSFGGDTDTQYF
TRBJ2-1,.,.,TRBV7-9,TGTGCCAGCAGCTTGTCTGGGACTCCCAATGAGCAGTTCTTC,CASSLSGTPNEQFF
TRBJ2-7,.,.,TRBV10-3,TGTGCCATCAGGGACAGTAACGGGTACTACGAGCAGTACTTC,CAIRDSNGYYEQYF
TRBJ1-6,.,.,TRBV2,TGTGCCAGCAGCTCGGACACGTTTAATTCACCCCTCCACTTT,CASSSDTFNSPLHF
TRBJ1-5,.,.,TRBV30,TGTGCCTGGAGTGTAGGAGATGGTCAGCCCCAGCATTTT,CAWSVGDGQPQHF
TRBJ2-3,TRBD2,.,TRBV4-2,TGTGCCAGCAGCCAAGACCCCGGGACTAGCGTAACAGATACGCAGTATTTT,CASSQDPGTSVTDTQYF
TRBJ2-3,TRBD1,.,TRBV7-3,TGTGCCAGCAGCAGGGGGACAGACATTAGCACAGATACGCAGTATTTT,CASSRGTDISTDTQYF
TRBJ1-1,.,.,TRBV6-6,TGTGCCAGCAGTTACGCCCCAGGGCCTGATGCTTTCTTT,CASSYAPGPDAFF
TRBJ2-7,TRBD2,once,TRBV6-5,TGTGCCAGCAGTTACGCGTTTGGGGGGGACTACGAGCAGTACTTC,CASSYAFGGDYEQYF
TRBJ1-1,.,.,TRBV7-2,TGTGCCAGCAGCCTCAACACTGAAGCTTTCTTT,CASSLNTEAFF
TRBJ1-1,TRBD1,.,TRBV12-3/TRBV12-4,TGTGCCAGCACCGGCAGGGGGCGATCTGAAGCTTTCTTT,CASTGRGRSEAFF